Shown below are 25 T cell receptor beta chains from a single sample sequenced in a study of somatic mutations in cytotoxic T cells in rheumatoid arthritis. Only in-frame clones appear in the TCRdb table, and some are missing; sequencing was by immunoSEQ multiplex PCR. The table includes more than 10,000 clones, 75% to 90% detected once. Sequencing used CD4+ T cells sorted from blood. Receptors were obtained from a woman aged 18-29 years with rheumatoid arthritis.

The chain is built from TRBV19 and TRBJ2-3; TRBD2 agrees at 10 bases. Per germline, CDR1 LNHDA and CDR2 SQIVND (reference sequence). This CDR3 region has 16 residues. The V segment lost 10 bases and the J segment 3 bases; nucleotides outside the gene matches: 13. CDR3 loop: CATRSRAGGPTDTQYF. The CDR3 DNA reads TGTGCCACCAGGTCAAGAGCGGGAGGGCCGACAGATACGCAGTATTTT.

The rearrangement links TRBV30 to TRBJ1-3; weak D call: TRBD1 (5 bases). Germline CDR1 GTSNPN, CDR2 SVGIG (reference sequence). This CDR3 is built from 15 residues. V was shortened by 0 bases and J by 9 bases, with 18 bases between the two germline ends. The CDR3 DNA reads as TGTGCCTGGAGTGTTGGGGTAGGACAAAGCAGCACCATATATTTT. Protein: CAWSVGVGQSSTIYF.

V usage is TRBV28 and J usage is TRBJ2-7, with 10 bases that match TRBD1. The CDR3 has 14 amino acids. CDR1 MDHEN and CDR2 SYDVKM come from the germline V gene. V gave up 6 bases and J gave up 4 bases; unmatched junction bases: 6. The CDR3 sequence is CASRGTGVVYEQYF. For the CDR3, the DNA is TGTGCCAGCAGAGGGACAGGGGTGGTATACGAGCAGTACTTC.

The chain recombines TRBV19 with TRBJ2-3; 9 bases are shared with TRBD2. Per the germline V gene, CDR1 is LNHDA and CDR2 is SQIVND (reference sequence). V shed 7 bases, J shed 0 bases, and the junction held 5 bases outside the gene matches. The CDR3 runs 15 residues. The CDR3 region is CASKVAGASTDTQYF. In DNA form, the CDR3 reads TGTGCCAGTAAGGTAGCGGGAGCTAGCACAGATACGCAGTATTTT. Together with reference TRBV19 and TRBJ2-3, the CDR3 gives the full variable domain: DGGITQSPKYLFRKEGQNVTLSCEQNLNHDAMYWYRQDPGQGLRLIYYSQIVNDFQKGDIAEGYSVSREKKESFPLTVTSAQKNPTAFYLCASKVAGASTDTQYFGPGTRLTVL.

This chain uses TRBV15 with TRBJ2-5; 10 nucleotides match TRBD2. CDR3 length: 14 residues. CDR1 and CDR2 from the germline V gene are LNHNV and YYDKDF (reference sequence). The J segment lost 2 bases and the V segment lost 5 bases, leaving 2 bases of the junction unmatched. Here the CDR3 DNA reads TGTGCCACCAGCGCACTAGCGGGGCAAGAGACCCAGTACTTC. This translates into CATSALAGQETQYF.

The chain is built from TRBV7-2 and TRBJ2-1; TRBD2 agrees at 9 bases. The CDR3 sequence is 16 residues long. Looked up from germline, CDR1 is SGHTA and CDR2 is FQGNSA. V gave up 0 bases and J gave up 3 bases; unmatched junction bases: 3. In nucleotides, the CDR3 is TGTGCCAGCAGCTTAGCAGCGGGGGGAAACTACAATGAGCAGTTCTTC. Amino acid sequence: CASSLAAGGNYNEQFF.

The chain uses TRBV28 and TRBJ2-4; TRBD2 is a possible D gene (6 bases). The V gene's germline CDR1 is MDHEN and CDR2 SYDVKM. The CDR3 spans 16 residues. Trimming took off 8 bases at V and 6 bases at J, with 23 bases between the two ends. Here the CDR3 DNA reads TGTGCCAGCTGTAATCGGTGGGGGGATAGGGGAAACATTCAGTACTTC. It codes for CASCNRWGDRGNIQYF.

The V gene is TRBV9, the J gene TRBJ2-3; no reliable D call. V gave up 0 bases and J gave up 5 bases, with 10 bases separating them. This CDR3 comprises 14 residues. Per germline, CDR1 SGDLS and CDR2 YYNGEE. The CDR3 reads CASSVASGIDTQYF. The CDR3, as DNA: TGTGCCAGCAGCGTAGCTAGTGGTATAGATACGCAGTATTTT.

Comment on this clone: The sample carries other DNA sequences with the same CDR3. The rearrangement links TRBV4-3 to TRBJ1-2; D is ambiguous. Trimming stripped 0 bases from V and 5 bases from J, with 13 bases between. Germline assignment: CDR1 LGHNA and CDR2 YSLEER. This CDR3 contains 15 residues. The CDR3 spells CASSQDEGAAYGYTF. CDR3 nucleotide sequence: TGCGCCAGCAGCCAAGATGAGGGAGCGGCGTATGGCTACACCTTC.

The gene calls are TRBV21-1 and TRBJ2-7; TRBD2 is the table's D call, not checked against the DNA. TRBV21-1 corresponds to a pseudogene. The CDR3 extends over 19 amino acids. The CDR3 here is CASSKAWTSGQTGSYEQYF. In DNA form, the CDR3 reads TGTGCCAGCAGCAAAGCCTGGACTAGCGGACAAACCGGGAGCTACGAGCAGTACTTC.

V usage is TRBV6-1 and J usage is TRBJ1-4, with D unresolved. Between the trimmed V and J ends, which lost 5 bases and 10 bases, there was a span of 20 bases. The germline CDR1 and CDR2 sequences are MNHNS and SASEGT. The CDR3 has 15 residues. CDR3 protein: CASSRSLVSDGKLFF. In DNA form, the CDR3 reads TGTGCCAGCAGTCGTAGCCTGGTAAGCGACGGAAAACTGTTTTTT.

The chain carries TRBV19 and TRBJ1-6, with 8 nucleotides matching TRBD1. The CDR3 length is 16 residues. Germline V CDR1 and CDR2: LNHDA, SQIVND (reference sequence). J was trimmed by 6 bases and V by 3 bases; bases with no gene match: 7. The CDR3 region is CASSILPGTGNSPLHF. In nucleotides, the CDR3 is TGTGCCAGTAGTATTTTACCCGGGACAGGTAATTCACCCCTCCACTTT.

This sequence joins TRBV5-4 and TRBJ2-1; TRBD2 might be the D (6 bases). V was trimmed by 5 bases and J by 10 bases, leaving 16 bases between them. CDR1 is SGHNT, CDR2 YYREEE, per germline (reference sequence). The CDR3 spans 13 residues. The CDR3 DNA is TGTGCCAGCAGGGGGAGCGGGCCGGCGGAGCAGTTCTTC. This translates into CASRGSGPAEQFF.

The chain combines TRBV12-5 with TRBJ2-3; 11 nucleotides line up with TRBD2. V lost 5 bases, J lost 4 bases, and 5 bases stayed unmatched. Germline CDR1 is LGHNT and CDR2 is FRNRAP. The CDR3 contains 15 residues. DNA for the CDR3: TGTGCTAGTGGTAAGGGACTAGCGGAGTCAGATACGCAGTATTTT. It codes for CASGKGLAESDTQYF.

The J gene is TRBJ2-7, the V gene TRBV10-2, with 12 bases fitting TRBD1. This CDR3 has 16 amino acids. Losses at the gene ends were 2 bases for V and 2 bases for J; bases not matched to a gene: 4. Per germline, CDR1 WSHSY and CDR2 SAAADI. The CDR3 sequence is CASSEQGQGAAYEQYF. The CDR3 nucleotides are TGCGCCAGCAGTGAGCAGGGACAGGGGGCTGCCTACGAGCAGTACTTC.

The J gene is TRBJ1-2, the V gene TRBV27; TRBD1 matches 8 bases. The CDR3 length is 14 residues. Per germline, CDR1 MNHEY and CDR2 SMNVEV (reference sequence). V shed 8 bases and J 4 bases; nucleotides not matched to a gene: 9. CDR3 nucleotide sequence: TGTGCCAGCCGACCGACAGGGGTTGGCTATGGCTACACCTTC. It yields the protein CASRPTGVGYGYTF.

This clone was detected once. This rearrangement joins TRBV11-2 to TRBJ1-2; 8 positions match TRBD1. V was pared by 0 bases and J by 7 bases, with 7 bases of the junction left unmatched. The germline CDR1 and CDR2 sequences are SGHAT and FQNNGV. This CDR3 contains 15 residues. The DNA for the CDR3 is TGTGCCAGCAGCTTAGATCTAGCAGGGGGCCGTGGCTACACCTTC. As protein: CASSLDLAGGRGYTF. The full variable domain, in which reference TRBV11-2 and TRBJ1-2 provide the parts outside the CDR3, is EAGVAQSPRYKIIEKRQSVAFWCNPISGHATLYWYQQILGQGPKLLIQFQNNGVVDDSQLPKDRFSAERLKGVDSTLKIQPAKLEDSAVYLCASSLDLAGGRGYTFGSGTRLTVV.

Here the CDR3 DNA reads TGTGCCAGCAGTTCGCGGGACGGAAACACCGGGGAGCTGTTTTTT. It translates to CASSSRDGNTGELFF. The chain has TRBV27 and TRBJ2-2; D may be TRBD2 (6 bases). V was cut by 4 bases and J by 2 bases, with 11 bases left in between. CDR1 is MNHEY and CDR2 is SMNVEV in the germline V gene (reference sequence). The CDR3 runs to 15 residues.

Regarding this clone: The sample has other DNA sequences that encode this CDR3 too. The V call is TRBV18, the J call TRBJ2-5; the match to TRBD2 covers 7 bases. The J segment lost 3 bases and the V segment lost 2 bases, leaving 3 bases of the junction unmatched. The CDR3 runs to 14 residues. From germline, CDR1 is KGHSH and CDR2 LQKENI. CDR3 protein: CASSPAGVEETQYF. The CDR3 nucleotides read TGTGCCAGCTCACCAGCGGGGGTGGAAGAGACCCAGTACTTC.

V and J are TRBV19 and TRBJ1-1; D unresolved. The V end lost 5 bases, the J end lost 3 bases, and 10 bases lay between the germline ends. This CDR3 is 13 amino acids long. CDR1 is LNHDA, CDR2 SQIVND, per germline (reference sequence). The CDR3 DNA reads TGTGCCAGTAGTTCTACCCGGGACACTGAAGCTTTCTTT. Its translation is CASSSTRDTEAFF. The full variable domain, with the rest looked up from reference TRBV19 and TRBJ1-1, is DGGITQSPKYLFRKEGQNVTLSCEQNLNHDAMYWYRQDPGQGLRLIYYSQIVNDFQKGDIAEGYSVSREKKESFPLTVTSAQKNPTAFYLCASSSTRDTEAFFGQGTRLTVV.

The rearrangement uses TRBV19 and TRBJ1-2; the D gene is possibly TRBD1 (5 bases). The CDR3 consists of 14 residues. Germline CDR1 reads LNHDA; CDR2 reads SQIVND (reference sequence). The V end lost 7 bases, the J end lost 3 bases, and 15 bases lay between the germline ends. The CDR3 DNA is TGTGCCAGTAAGGAGGGGAGGTCCGACTATGGCTACACCTTC. Protein: CASKEGRSDYGYTF.

This chain links TRBV7-2 with TRBJ1-1; D not resolved. V was trimmed by 5 bases and J by 4 bases, leaving 14 bases between them. This CDR3 comprises 14 residues. Germline lookup yields CDR1 SGHTA and CDR2 FQGNSA. This CDR3 reads CASSLTGLRTEAFF. The CDR3 coding sequence is TGTGCCAGCAGCCTAACGGGTCTCCGCACTGAAGCTTTCTTT.

The chain uses TRBV12-5 and TRBJ2-5; TRBD2 agrees at 10 bases. Germline CDR1 reads LGHNT; CDR2 reads FRNRAP. The CDR3 is made up of 15 amino acids. The junction had 9 bases not matched to a gene; V was cut back by 7 bases and J by 4 bases. The CDR3 protein is CASAGSGGEGETQYF. The CDR3, as DNA: TGTGCTAGTGCCGGAAGCGGGGGGGAGGGAGAGACCCAGTACTTC.

This clone was counted between two and nine times. The chain is built from TRBV6-6 and TRBJ1-2; TRBD1 matches at 8 bases. With V trimmed by 8 bases and J by 4 bases, 6 bases remained unmatched. From germline, CDR1 is MNHNY and CDR2 SVGAGI (reference sequence). The CDR3 has 13 amino acids. CDR3 residues: CASQGQGAYGYTF. The DNA of the CDR3 is TGTGCCAGCCAAGGACAGGGTGCCTATGGCTACACCTTC.

This rearrangement joins TRBV7-2 to TRBJ2-7; 13 bases fit TRBD2. V was pared by 3 bases and J by 6 bases, with 5 bases of the junction left unmatched. The CDR3 has 15 amino acids. Germline CDR1 is SGHTA and CDR2 is FQGNSA. The CDR3 reads CASSFTSGGAPEQYF. As DNA, the CDR3 is TGTGCCAGCAGCTTCACTAGCGGGGGGGCCCCCGAGCAGTACTTC.